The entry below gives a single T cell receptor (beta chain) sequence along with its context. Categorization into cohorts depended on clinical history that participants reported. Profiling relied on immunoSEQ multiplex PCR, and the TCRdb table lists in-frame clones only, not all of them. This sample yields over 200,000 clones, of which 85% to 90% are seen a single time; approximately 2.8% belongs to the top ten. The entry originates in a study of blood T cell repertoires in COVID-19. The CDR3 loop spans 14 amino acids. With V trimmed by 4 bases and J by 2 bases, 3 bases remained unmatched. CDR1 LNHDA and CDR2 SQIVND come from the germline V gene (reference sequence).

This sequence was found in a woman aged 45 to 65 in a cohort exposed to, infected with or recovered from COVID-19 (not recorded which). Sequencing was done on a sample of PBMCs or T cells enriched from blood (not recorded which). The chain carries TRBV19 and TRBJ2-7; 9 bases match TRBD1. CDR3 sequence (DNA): TGTGCCAGTAGTAGGACAGGGGTGACCTACGAGCAGTACTTC. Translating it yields CASSRTGVTYEQYF.